The next 21 T cell receptor beta chains were all read from a single sample in a study (TCRdb year 2016). Libraries came from RT-PCR. For sequencing, an Illumina MiSeq was employed. Using fastp trimming at Q25 and MiXCR clonotype assembly, TCRdb reanalyzed the public sequencing data and kept in-frame beta chains. Duplicate CDR3 protein sequences are folded into a single record with the most common DNA and genes. Counted in this sample were about 680,000 distinct CDR3 sequences; 14% of them appeared once. The ten largest make up 3.6% of the sample. Specimen: memory CD4+ T cells from blood. Source of these receptors: a female donor in good health, serving as a healthy control.

This clonotype was detected only a few times. This chain connects TRBV6-1 to TRBJ1-5; unclear D gene. Germline V lookup: CDR1 MNHNS, CDR2 SASEGT. The CDR3 sequence is 14 residues long. V dropped 5 bases and J dropped 6 bases, with 14 bases sitting between them. CDR3 DNA sequence: TGTGCCAGCAGTTCCACGGGGAGGGTTCAGCCCCAGCATTTT. This encodes CASSSTGRVQPQHF.

This rearrangement joins TRBV7-3 to TRBJ2-5; 16 positions match TRBD2. This CDR3 region has 18 residues. V lost 5 bases and J lost 5; bases outside the gene matches: 11. The germline V gene encodes CDR1 SGHTA and CDR2 FQGTGA. The CDR3 DNA is TGTGCCAGCAGCCCCGGGACTAGCGGGAGGGCCTTGGTTGAGACCCAGTACTTC. It is translated as CASSPGTSGRALVETQYF.

A word on this clonotype: One end of the junction is discordant with germline, which a read error may explain. J is TRBJ2-5 and V is TRBV7-3, with 8 bases aligning to TRBD2. The CDR3 runs 18 residues. Germline CDR1 reads SGHTA; CDR2 reads FQGTGA. The CDR3 protein is CASSLLWLAGPNQETQYF. CDR3 DNA: TGCGCCAGCAGCTTACTCTGGCTAGCGGGCCCCAACCAAGAGACCCAGTACTTC.

Details on this clonotype: One end of the junction is discordant with germline, which a read error may explain. The genes are TRBV5-1 and TRBJ2-7, with 11 bases that match TRBD1. This CDR3 spans 15 amino acids. CDR1 is SGHRS, CDR2 YFSETQ, per germline. CDR3 sequence (DNA): TGCGCCATCAGCTGGGGACAGGGGGAGTCCTACGAGCAGTACTTC. It is translated as CAISWGQGESYEQYF.

This clonotype occurred a few times. The chain recombines TRBV4-3 with TRBJ2-2, with TRBD1 as a possible D gene (6 bases). V lost 0 bases and J 4 bases, leaving 12 bases between the germline ends. Germline-derived CDR1 and CDR2 are LGHNA and YSLEER. CDR3 length: 16 residues. The CDR3 coding sequence is TGCGCCAGCAGCCAAGATACAGGGATCCGCACCGGGGAGCTGTTTTTT. This sequence encodes CASSQDTGIRTGELFF.

There are a few counts of this clonotype. The rearrangement links TRBV7-9 to TRBJ2-1; 7 bases map to TRBD2. V lost 4 bases to trimming and J lost 2 bases; unmatched junction nucleotides: 5. The CDR3 sequence is 15 residues long. CDR1 and CDR2 from the germline V gene are SEHNR and FQNEAQ (reference sequence). The CDR3 nucleotides read TGTGCCAGCAGCTCGCTAGCGGATGCCTACAATGAGCAGTTCTTC. Translation: CASSSLADAYNEQFF.

V usage is TRBV28 and J usage is TRBJ2-1; 8 bases map to TRBD2. After removal of 6 bases from V and 0 bases from J, the junction contained 10 bases not matched to a gene. Per germline, CDR1 MDHEN and CDR2 SYDVKM. The CDR3 length is 17 residues. The CDR3, as DNA: TGTGCCAGCAGCCGCCCGTCTAGCGGGTTCTCCTACAATGAGCAGTTCTTC. Its protein is CASSRPSSGFSYNEQFF.

There are a few counts of this clonotype. The chain recombines TRBV29-1 with TRBJ2-7, with D tentatively TRBD1 (6 bases). CDR3 size: 14 residues. Germline V gene data show CDR1 as SQVTM and CDR2 as ANQGSEA. V was clipped by 5 bases and J by 3 bases, with 17 bases between them. The CDR3 DNA reads TGCAGCGTTTTACAGGGCGCGAACCTCTACGAGCAGTACTTC. Its protein is CSVLQGANLYEQYF.

The rearrangement uses TRBV7-2 and TRBJ2-7; 9 nucleotides line up with TRBD2. V lost 5 bases and J lost 3; bases outside the gene matches: 8. Per germline, CDR1 SGHTA and CDR2 FQGNSA. The CDR3 contains 15 residues. In DNA, the CDR3 is TGTGCCAGCAGCCTTTGGAGCGGGGGGATCTACGAGCAGTACTTC. Amino acid sequence: CASSLWSGGIYEQYF.

The chain carries TRBV24-1 and TRBJ2-2; no clear D. Germline values: CDR1 KGHDR, CDR2 SFDVKD. V dropped 4 bases and J dropped 1 base, with 0 bases sitting between them. This CDR3 comprises 12 residues. The CDR3 loop is CATSENTGELFF. The CDR3 region has the DNA TGTGCCACCAGTGAGAACACCGGGGAGCTGTTTTTT.

This clonotype appeared many times. V and J are TRBV20-1 and TRBJ2-7; 7 nucleotides line up with TRBD2. The CDR3 is 14 residues long. Germline CDR1 DFQATT, CDR2 SNEGSKA (reference sequence). V was pared by 6 bases and J by 0 bases, with 8 bases of the junction left unmatched. The CDR3 here is CSALLARSSYEQYF. The CDR3 bases are TGCAGTGCATTACTAGCGAGAAGCTCCTACGAGCAGTACTTC.

V and J are TRBV15 and TRBJ2-5, with D possibly being TRBD2 (5 bases). Germline assignment: CDR1 LNHNV and CDR2 YYDKDF (reference sequence). Trimming cost V 1 base and J 5 bases, with 11 bases left between them. CDR3 length: 14 amino acids. DNA for the CDR3: TGTGCCACCAGCAGAGTAAAGGGCGGGGAGACCCAGTACTTC. Translated, it gives CATSRVKGGETQYF.

This clonotype appeared a few times. The genes are TRBV5-1 and TRBJ2-5, with TRBD1 identical over 8 bases. Germline V gives CDR1 SGHRS, CDR2 YFSETQ. The trim removed 5 bases at V and 2 bases at J, leaving 5 bases unmatched. The CDR3 has 14 amino acids. CDR3 in DNA: TGCGCCAGCAGTCCGTACAGGGGGCAAGAGACCCAGTACTTC. Translating it yields CASSPYRGQETQYF.

The V gene is TRBV6-2 or TRBV6-3, the J gene TRBJ2-7, with D perhaps being TRBD1 or TRBD2 (5 bases each). Germline V gene data show CDR1 as MNHEY and CDR2 as SVGEGT. V was shortened by 11 bases and J by 3 bases, with 11 bases between the two germline ends. There are 11 residues in the CDR3. In nucleotides, the CDR3 is TGTGCCGGGGGATCTGTCTACGAGCAGTACTTC. Protein sequence: CAGGSVYEQYF.

This clonotype was seen a handful of times. V and J are TRBV2 and TRBJ2-5; 8 bases line up with TRBD2. CDR1 is SNHLY, CDR2 FYNNEI, per germline. J gave up 4 bases and V 5 bases, and 6 bases lay outside the gene matches. The CDR3 spans 14 residues. CDR3 residues: CASSRLLAGETQYF. CDR3 DNA: TGTGCCAGCAGTAGATTGCTAGCGGGAGAGACCCAGTACTTC.

Many counts were recorded for this clonotype. The chain combines TRBV7-2 with TRBJ2-3, with 12 bases aligning to TRBD2. The CDR3 is made up of 16 amino acids. With 7 bases clipped from V and 5 bases from J, the junction kept 10 bases outside the gene matches. Germline assignment: CDR1 SGHTA and CDR2 FQGNSA. CDR3 nucleotides: TGTGCCAGCACCTCTCAACTAGCGGGAGGACGAGATACGCAGTATTTT. It is translated as CASTSQLAGGRDTQYF.

This chain connects TRBV4-1 to TRBJ1-2; D might be TRBD1 (6 bases). This CDR3 is 15 amino acids long. V dropped 0 bases and J dropped 5 bases, with 13 bases sitting between them. Germline-derived CDR1 and CDR2 are MGHRA and YSYEKL. The CDR3 bases are TGCGCCAGCAGCCAAGAACCGGGGGCGCAGTATGGCTACACCTTC. This translates into CASSQEPGAQYGYTF.

This clonotype was picked up a small number of times. The rearrangement uses TRBV3-1 and TRBJ2-2; 8 bases align to TRBD2. The germline CDR1 and CDR2 sequences are LGHDT and YNNKEL (reference sequence). Trimming took 4 bases from V and 4 from J; bases not matched to a gene: 2. The CDR3 extends over 14 amino acids. CDR3 nucleotide sequence: TGTGCCAGCAGCCCGAGCGGGAGCACCGGGGAGCTGTTTTTT. Protein product: CASSPSGSTGELFF. The full variable domain, rest sourced from reference TRBV3-1 and TRBJ2-2, is DTAVSQTPKYLVTQMGNDKSIKCEQNLGHDTMYWYKQDSKKFLKIMFSYNNKELIINETVPNRFSPKSPDKAHLNLHINSLELGDSAVYFCASSPSGSTGELFFGEGSRLTVL.

The CDR3 bases are TGCAGTGCTAGTGAGTTCACCCACAATGAGCAGTTCTTC. Protein: CSASEFTHNEQFF. This chain links TRBV20-1 with TRBJ2-1, with no clear D. V gave up 3 bases and J gave up 5 bases, with 11 bases separating them. Per germline, CDR1 DFQATT and CDR2 SNEGSKA (reference sequence). This CDR3 has 13 amino acids.

This clonotype has a count of ten or more. V is TRBV6-5 and J is TRBJ2-7, with 13 bases aligning to TRBD2. This CDR3 region has 14 residues. The junction had 2 bases not matched to a gene; V was cut back by 4 bases and J by 5 bases. Germline values: CDR1 MNHEY, CDR2 SVGAGI. Here the CDR3 reads CASSFGLAGDEQYF. The CDR3 coding sequence is TGTGCCAGCAGTTTCGGACTAGCGGGAGACGAGCAGTACTTC.

The genes are TRBV25-1 and TRBJ2-2, with D perhaps given as TRBD1 or TRBD2 (5 bases each). V shed 2 bases and J shed 3 bases, with 16 bases lying between them. The CDR3 runs to 17 residues. Germline-derived CDR1 and CDR2 are MGHDK and SYGVNS. CDR3 protein: CASSEGTDWAHTGELFF. CDR3 nucleotides: TGTGCCAGCAGTGAAGGGACCGACTGGGCGCACACCGGGGAGCTGTTTTTT.